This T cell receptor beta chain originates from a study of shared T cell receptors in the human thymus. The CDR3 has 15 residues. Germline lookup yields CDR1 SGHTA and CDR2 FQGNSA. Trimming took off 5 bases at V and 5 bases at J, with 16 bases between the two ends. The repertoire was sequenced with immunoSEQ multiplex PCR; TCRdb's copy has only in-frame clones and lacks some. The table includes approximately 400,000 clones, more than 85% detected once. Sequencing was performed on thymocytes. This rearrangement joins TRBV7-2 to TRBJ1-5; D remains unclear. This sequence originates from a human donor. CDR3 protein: CASSPLSREDQPQHF. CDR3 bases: TGTGCCAGCAGCCCCCTAAGTAGGGAGGATCAGCCCCAGCATTTT.